These 16 T cell receptor beta chains were sequenced from one sample in a study of identical twins. TCRdb reprocessed the 5' RACE reads via MiXCR and lists one record per CDR3 protein. The sample comprises 210,000 or so distinct CDR3 sequences, around 15% of which are singletons, and 35% to 45% rests with the top ten. The same data also contributed to another study, on T cells expressing NK-cell markers.

Sequenced: CD8+ T cells sorted from blood. These receptors originate from a woman aged 18-29 years in good health.

This clonotype has at least ten counts. The chain employs TRBV24-1 and TRBJ2-1, with TRBD2 as a possible D gene (6 bases). The CDR3 length is 15 residues. Germline CDR1 and CDR2: KGHDR and SFDVKD. V lost 5 bases and J 4 bases, leaving 14 bases between the germline ends. The CDR3 DNA follows: TGTGCCACCAGTGGTGCCAGCGGGTATTACAATGAGCAGTTCTTC. It codes for CATSGASGYYNEQFF.

The chain recombines TRBV7-9 with TRBJ2-5; a weak D match, TRBD2 (6 bases). The CDR3 totals 14 residues. Germline CDR1 is SEHNR and CDR2 is FQNEAQ (reference sequence). Trimming cost V 1 base and J 5 bases, with 11 bases left between them. CDR3 in amino acids: CASSLETSGETQYF. CDR3 nucleotides: TGTGCCAGCAGCTTAGAGACTAGTGGGGAGACCCAGTACTTC.

This clonotype has a handful of counts. The chain combines TRBV6-2 or TRBV6-3 with TRBJ2-7; D gene ambiguous. Germline values: CDR1 MNHEY, CDR2 SVGEGT. CDR3 length: 13 residues. V gave up 0 bases and J gave up 2 bases, with 5 bases separating them. The CDR3 nucleotides are TGTGCCAGCAGTTACTCCAAGACCTACGAGCAGTACTTC. Translated, it gives CASSYSKTYEQYF.

This rearrangement joins TRBV15 to TRBJ2-5; 7 bases map to TRBD1. The CDR3 runs to 17 residues. Germline V lookup: CDR1 LNHNV, CDR2 YYDKDF (reference sequence). Trimming at V came to 6 bases and at J to 3 bases, leaving 16 bases not matched to a gene. The CDR3 is CATSTPGRTGDEETQYF. The CDR3 DNA sequence: TGTGCCACCAGTACGCCAGGACGAACAGGGGATGAAGAGACCCAGTACTTC.

Ten or more counts support this clonotype. The rearrangement joins TRBV12-3 or TRBV12-4 to TRBJ1-1; D remains ambiguous. V dropped 2 bases and J dropped 8 bases, with 6 bases sitting between them. The CDR3 covers 11 residues. The CDR3 protein is CASSLTDEAFF. CDR3 DNA sequence: TGTGCCAGCAGTTTAACTGACGAAGCTTTCTTT.

The chain couples TRBV4-3 to TRBJ2-3, with D unclear. There are 14 residues in the CDR3. CDR1 and CDR2 (germline): LGHNA, YSLEER. Deletions cut 1 base from V and 4 bases from J, with 9 bases between. The CDR3 bases are TGCGCCAGCAGCCAAGTCGACTTCCCAGATACGCAGTATTTT. Translated: CASSQVDFPDTQYF.

The V and J genes are TRBV7-9 and TRBJ2-7, with a possible D match to TRBD1 (5 bases). Germline V gives CDR1 SEHNR, CDR2 FQNEAQ (reference sequence). Between the trimmed V and J ends, which lost 1 base and 4 bases, there was a span of 11 bases. The CDR3 extends over 14 amino acids. CDR3 sequence: CASSLGSRVYEQYF. CDR3 sequence (DNA): TGTGCCAGCAGCTTAGGATCCAGGGTATACGAGCAGTACTTC.

The chain employs TRBV7-8 and TRBJ2-1, with D perhaps matching TRBD1 (5 bases). With 5 bases removed from V and 3 bases from J, the gap between germline ends came to 14 bases. Germline-derived CDR1 and CDR2 are SGHVS and FQNEAQ. The CDR3 is made up of 15 amino acids. CDR3 amino acids: CASSRRQQGYNEQFF. For the CDR3, the DNA is TGTGCCAGCAGCCGAAGACAGCAGGGCTACAATGAGCAGTTCTTC.

A few counts support this clonotype. The chain has TRBV7-6 and TRBJ2-7; tentatively, D is TRBD1 (6 bases). Germline V gives CDR1 SGHVS, CDR2 FNYEAQ. CDR3 size: 15 residues. The ends were cut back, 5 bases at V and 5 bases at J, with 19 bases in the middle. CDR3 bases: TGTGCCAGCAGCCCTCAGGGGCCAGCAGTCCACGAGCAGTACTTC. Amino acids: CASSPQGPAVHEQYF. The full variable domain, completed using reference TRBV7-6 and TRBJ2-7, is GAGVSQSPRYKVTKRGQDVALRCDPISGHVSLYWYRQALGQGPEFLTYFNYEAQQDKSGLPNDRFSAERPEGSISTLTIQRTEQRDSAMYRCASSPQGPAVHEQYFGPGTRLTVT.

The CDR3 loop reads CSVEAGFSSYNEQFF. DNA of the CDR3: TGCAGCGTTGAAGCGGGCTTCAGCTCCTACAATGAGCAGTTCTTC. The chain joins TRBV29-1 to TRBJ2-1; D not resolved. V lost 1 base to trimming and J lost 0 bases, with 10 bases between them. Germline V lookup: CDR1 SQVTM, CDR2 ANQGSEA. The CDR3 contains 15 residues.

The chain uses TRBV7-9 and TRBJ2-7; 7 nucleotides agree with TRBD1. The CDR3 totals 14 residues. V trimming: 4 bases; J trimming: 2 bases; junction bases outside the gene matches: 5. The germline CDR1 and CDR2 sequences are SEHNR and FQNEAQ (reference sequence). The CDR3 coding sequence is TGTGCCAGCAGCTCCCGGGACAGCACCTACGAGCAGTACTTC. This gives the protein CASSSRDSTYEQYF.

This clonotype occurred a few times. This chain connects TRBV5-5 to TRBJ2-7, with D possibly TRBD2 on 6 matching bases. V was clipped by 3 bases and J by 7 bases, with 17 bases between them. The CDR3 loop spans 14 amino acids. Germline V gene lookup returns CDR1 SGHKS and CDR2 YYEKEE (reference sequence). As DNA, the CDR3 is TGTGCCAGCAGCTGGGGGGTGGAGTCGGGAGAGCAGTACTTC. This gives the protein CASSWGVESGEQYF.

The chain couples TRBV6-2 or TRBV6-3 to TRBJ2-7; 10 nucleotides match TRBD1. Germline V gives CDR1 MNHEY, CDR2 SVGEGT. The CDR3 runs to 14 residues. Trimming took 5 bases from V and 5 from J; bases not matched to a gene: 6. The CDR3 sequence: CASSATGGYHEQYF. For the CDR3, the DNA is TGTGCCAGCAGTGCGACAGGGGGCTATCACGAGCAGTACTTC.

J is TRBJ1-1 and V is TRBV6-1, with D unresolved. The V and J ends lost 4 bases and 4 bases respectively, with 10 bases between them. Germline V lookup: CDR1 MNHNS, CDR2 SASEGT. The CDR3 consists of 13 residues. The CDR3 DNA reads as TGTGCCAGCAGTGCAGGTGTTGGCACTGAAGCTTTCTTT. It codes for CASSAGVGTEAFF.

This chain joins TRBV12-3 or TRBV12-4 and TRBJ2-7, with 7 bases fitting TRBD1. The V gene end was trimmed by 10 bases and the J gene end by 5 bases; junction bases not matched to a gene: 5. The CDR3 totals 11 residues. CDR3 loop: CATVTGNEQYF. DNA of the CDR3: TGTGCCACGGTGACAGGGAACGAGCAGTACTTC.

There are many counts of this clonotype. This sequence joins TRBV19 and TRBJ2-1; unclear D gene. The CDR3 loop spans 12 amino acids. Germline loops: CDR1 LNHDA, CDR2 SQIVND (reference sequence). V lost 4 bases, J lost 7 bases, and 8 bases lay in between. As DNA, the CDR3 is TGTGCCAGTAGTACTTTGGGGAATGAGCAGTTCTTC. This gives the protein CASSTLGNEQFF. The full variable domain, its missing parts supplied by reference TRBV19 and TRBJ2-1, is DGGITQSPKYLFRKEGQNVTLSCEQNLNHDAMYWYRQDPGQGLRLIYYSQIVNDFQKGDIAEGYSVSREKKESFPLTVTSAQKNPTAFYLCASSTLGNEQFFGPGTRLTVL.